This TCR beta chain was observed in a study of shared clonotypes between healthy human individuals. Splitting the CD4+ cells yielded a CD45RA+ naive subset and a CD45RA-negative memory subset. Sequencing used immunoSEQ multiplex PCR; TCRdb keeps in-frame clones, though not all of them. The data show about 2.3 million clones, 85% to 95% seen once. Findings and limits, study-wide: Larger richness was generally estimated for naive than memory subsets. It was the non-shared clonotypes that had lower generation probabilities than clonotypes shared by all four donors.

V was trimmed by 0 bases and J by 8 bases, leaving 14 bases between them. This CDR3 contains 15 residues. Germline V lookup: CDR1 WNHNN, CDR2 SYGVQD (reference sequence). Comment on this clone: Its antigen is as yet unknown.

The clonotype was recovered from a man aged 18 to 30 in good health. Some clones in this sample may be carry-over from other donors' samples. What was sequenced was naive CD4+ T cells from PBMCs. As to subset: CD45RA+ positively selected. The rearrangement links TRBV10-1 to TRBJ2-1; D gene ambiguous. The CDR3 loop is CASSESIGFRYEQFF. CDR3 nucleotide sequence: TGCGCCAGCAGTGAGTCGATTGGGTTTAGATATGAGCAGTTCTTC.